This T cell receptor (beta chain) was sequenced for a study of early T cells in non-severe SARS-CoV-2 infection (dated by TCRdb to the early 2020s). Turning to the overall study: Because TCR sequencing was done on bulk RNA from unsorted whole blood, the alpha and beta chains could not be paired.

Set within a cohort of healthcare workers in London, UK, this nested case-control study involved weekly PCR testing of nasopharyngeal swabs along with blood sampling. Healthcare workers were recruited during the week of the UK lockdown, between 23 and 31 March 2020, and followed weekly for up to about 15 weeks. Library preparation used 5' RACE. TCRdb lists the instrument as NextSeq 500. Unique molecular identifiers were attached to individual cDNA molecules in the TCR library protocol so that sequencing error and PCR bias could be corrected. TCR alpha and beta chains were both sequenced, and the abundances of alpha and beta sequences in each sample were closely correlated with each other. In the original analysis: Decombinator V4 was used to annotate the V gene, J gene and CDR3 of the TCR sequences. Expanded TCRs were defined as changing significantly between any two time points under a Poisson model with p below 0.0001. TCR abundances were normalised to the total number of TCRs sequenced per sample and were expressed as counts per million. VDJdb, accessed on 1 November 2021, was searched for TCRs annotated for CMV, EBV and SARS-CoV-2, and TCRs annotated for more than one antigen were excluded. TCRdb passed the public sequencing reads through fastp at Q25 and MiXCR, retaining productive beta sequences. Rows with one shared CDR3 protein collapse into an entry with the most common genes and DNA. The V and J calls and clone size are TCRdb's, not the authors'. Within this sample are tens of thousands of distinct CDR3 sequences, with about 6% of them counted one time only. Of the sample, 5% to 7% is held by the ten largest clones.

In regard to this clonotype: The antigen it binds to is not known. There are no base qualities to consult, and no much larger clone falls within one base.

On the study overall, not on this receptor specifically: VDJdb matching was skewed toward anti-spike CD8 responses, so virus-specific expansions were likely underestimated and private and CD4 specificities were missed.

The specimen was whole blood. This TCR derives from an adult who was a healthcare worker with PCR-confirmed SARS-CoV-2 infection or an uninfected control (not recorded which).

The bases are TGTGCCAGCAGCCCTCTGATGGGGTCGGTTAATTCACCCCTCCACTTT. It codes for CASSPLMGSVNSPLHF. The sequence is built from TRBV7-9 and TRBJ1-6; the D gene cannot be named for sure. From a lookup of the germline V gene (reference sequence), CDR1 and CDR2 are SEHNR and FQNEAQ. Reading from cysteine to phenylalanine, the CDR3 counts 16 amino acids. Just the 48-base CDR3 DNA is kept, in frame starting at base 1. The junction shows trimming of 5 bases on V and 6 bases on J, plus 17 bases between the germline ends.